This T cell receptor (beta chain) was obtained from a study of blood T cells in healthy people across ages. Findings of the study overall: When set beside aged donors, long-lived donors presented more naive CD4+ cells and higher diversity.

Germline lookup yields CDR1 SGHTA and CDR2 FQGNSA. The CDR3 runs to 18 residues. V shed 2 bases and J 0 bases; nucleotides not matched to a gene: 11. Sample-barcoded 5' priming and a J-beta primer mix drove a second PCR of about 6 to 11 cycles. All samples gave at least 2.5 million CDR3-containing paired-end reads. Each CDR3 protein is one row after TCRdb ran MiXCR on the 5' RACE reads. Counted here are over a million distinct CDR3 sequences, more than 40% occurring once; the ten biggest clones make up under 20%. Note on this clonotype: The antigen remains undetermined.

Samples each yielded at least 6 micrograms of total RNA. The sequenced sample was blood. The J gene is TRBJ1-2, the V gene TRBV7-2, with 8 bases fitting TRBD1. The TCR comes from a woman aged 55-69 years in good health. The CDR3 sequence: CASSLQRTGWKANYGYTF. The CDR3, as DNA: TGTGCCAGCAGCTTACAGCGGACAGGGTGGAAGGCTAACTATGGCTACACCTTC.